This record concerns one TCR beta chain sequence. It lacks a known antigen. No base qualities exist here, and no much larger clone lies one base off it. The entry originates in a study listed by TCRdb under 2016. CDR1 and CDR2 are read off the germline V gene as SGHDN and FVKESK. Spanning cysteine to phenylalanine, the CDR3 consists of 13 amino acids. CDR3 DNA only is kept here, 39 bases in frame from base 1. Cut back by 3 bases and 4 bases, the V and J ends lie 8 bases apart. Libraries were made using RT-PCR. TCRdb lists the instrument as Illumina MiSeq. TCRdb reprocessing: public reads trimmed at Q25 with fastp, clones called with MiXCR, in-frame beta chains kept. Here each entry gathers all rows of one CDR3 protein and keeps the most common genes and DNA. Here the sample has fewer than 800,000 distinct CDR3 sequences; approximately 15% occur a single time. About 3.6% of the sample is taken by the ten largest.

This chain joins TRBV14 to TRBJ2-3; a tentative D call is TRBD2 (5 bases match). This TCR was sampled from a female donor in good health, serving as a healthy control. Specimen: memory CD4+ T cells from blood. In nucleotide form, the sequence is TGTGCCAGCAGCCAGAACGGGGCAGATACGCAGTATTTT. Its protein product is CASSQNGADTQYF.